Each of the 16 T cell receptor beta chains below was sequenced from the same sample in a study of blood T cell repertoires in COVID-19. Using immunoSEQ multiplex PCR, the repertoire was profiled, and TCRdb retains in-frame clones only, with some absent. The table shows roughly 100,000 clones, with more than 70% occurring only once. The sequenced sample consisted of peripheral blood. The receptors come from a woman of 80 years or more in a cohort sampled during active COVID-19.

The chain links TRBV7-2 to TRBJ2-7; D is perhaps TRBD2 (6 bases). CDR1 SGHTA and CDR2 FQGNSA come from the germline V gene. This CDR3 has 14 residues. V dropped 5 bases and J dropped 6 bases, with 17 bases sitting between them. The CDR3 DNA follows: TGTGCCAGCAGCCCCCAATTCTCTAGCGCCGAGCAGTACTTC. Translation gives CASSPQFSSAEQYF.

The CDR3 here is CASSYEAGGNTGELFF. The CDR3 DNA is TGTGCCAGCAGTTACGAGGCAGGGGGGAACACCGGGGAGCTGTTTTTT. This chain joins TRBV6-5 and TRBJ2-2; TRBD1 agrees at 7 bases. With 2 bases clipped from V and 1 base from J, the junction kept 4 bases outside the gene matches. The CDR3 is 16 amino acids. Germline V gene lookup returns CDR1 MNHEY and CDR2 SVGAGI.

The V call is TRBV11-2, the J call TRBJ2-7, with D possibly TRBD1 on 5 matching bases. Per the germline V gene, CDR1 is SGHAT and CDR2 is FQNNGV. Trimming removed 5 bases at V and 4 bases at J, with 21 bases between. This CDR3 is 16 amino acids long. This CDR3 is CASSPSGAGTSYEQYF. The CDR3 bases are TGTGCCAGCAGCCCCTCTGGGGCAGGAACGTCGTACGAGCAGTACTTC.

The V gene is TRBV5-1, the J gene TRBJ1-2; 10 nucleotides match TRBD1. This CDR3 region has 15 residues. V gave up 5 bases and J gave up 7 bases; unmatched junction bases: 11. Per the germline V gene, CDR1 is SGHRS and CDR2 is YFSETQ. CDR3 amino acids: CASSFTGTGDGGYTF. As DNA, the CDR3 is TGCGCCAGCAGTTTTACCGGGACAGGGGATGGTGGCTACACCTTC.

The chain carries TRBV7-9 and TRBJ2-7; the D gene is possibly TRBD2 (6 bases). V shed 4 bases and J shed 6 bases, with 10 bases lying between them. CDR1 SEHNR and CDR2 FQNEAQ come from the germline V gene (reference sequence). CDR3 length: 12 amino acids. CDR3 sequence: CASSSGLREQYF. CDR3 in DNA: TGTGCCAGCAGCTCGGGACTTCGCGAGCAGTACTTC.

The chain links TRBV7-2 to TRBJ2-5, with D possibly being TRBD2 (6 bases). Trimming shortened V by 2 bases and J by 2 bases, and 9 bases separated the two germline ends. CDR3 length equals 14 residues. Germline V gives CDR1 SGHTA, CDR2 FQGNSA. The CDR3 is CASSLYRGQETQYF. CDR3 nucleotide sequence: TGTGCCAGCAGCTTATACCGGGGGCAAGAGACCCAGTACTTC.

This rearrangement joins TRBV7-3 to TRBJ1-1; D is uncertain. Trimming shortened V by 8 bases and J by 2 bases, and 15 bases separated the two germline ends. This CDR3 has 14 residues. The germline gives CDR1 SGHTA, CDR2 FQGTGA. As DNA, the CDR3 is TGTGCCAGCGGCGCCGGCGGGAGCAACACTGAAGCTTTCTTT. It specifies CASGAGGSNTEAFF.

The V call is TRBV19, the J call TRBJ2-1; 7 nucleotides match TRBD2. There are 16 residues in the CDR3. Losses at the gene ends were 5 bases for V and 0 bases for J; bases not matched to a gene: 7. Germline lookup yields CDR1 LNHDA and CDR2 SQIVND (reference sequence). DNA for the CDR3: TGTGCCAGTAGTGATCAAGCGGGACTCTCCTACAATGAGCAGTTCTTC. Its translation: CASSDQAGLSYNEQFF. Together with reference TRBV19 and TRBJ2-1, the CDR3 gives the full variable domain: DGGITQSPKYLFRKEGQNVTLSCEQNLNHDAMYWYRQDPGQGLRLIYYSQIVNDFQKGDIAEGYSVSREKKESFPLTVTSAQKNPTAFYLCASSDQAGLSYNEQFFGPGTRLTVL.

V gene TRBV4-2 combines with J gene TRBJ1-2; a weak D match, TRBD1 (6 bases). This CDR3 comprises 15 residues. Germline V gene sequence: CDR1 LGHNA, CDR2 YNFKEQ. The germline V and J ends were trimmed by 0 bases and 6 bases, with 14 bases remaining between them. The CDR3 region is CASSQDQGRGDGYTF. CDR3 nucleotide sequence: TGTGCCAGCAGCCAAGACCAGGGGCGGGGGGATGGCTACACCTTC.

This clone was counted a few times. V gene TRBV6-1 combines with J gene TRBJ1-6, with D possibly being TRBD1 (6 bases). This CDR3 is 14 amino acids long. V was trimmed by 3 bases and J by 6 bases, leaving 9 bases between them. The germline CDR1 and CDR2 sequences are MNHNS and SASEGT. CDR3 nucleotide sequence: TGTGCCAGCAGTGAGGCAGGGGTTAATTCACCCCTCCACTTT. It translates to CASSEAGVNSPLHF.

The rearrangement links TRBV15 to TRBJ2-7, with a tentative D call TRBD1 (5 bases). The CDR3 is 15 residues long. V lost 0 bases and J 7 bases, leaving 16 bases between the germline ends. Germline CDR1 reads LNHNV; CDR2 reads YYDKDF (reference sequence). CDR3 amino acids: CATSREGARGGEQYF. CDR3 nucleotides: TGTGCCACCAGCAGAGAAGGGGCCCGTGGTGGGGAGCAGTACTTC. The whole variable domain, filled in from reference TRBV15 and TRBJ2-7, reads DAMVIQNPRYQVTQFGKPVTLSCSQTLNHNVMYWYQQKSSQAPKLLFHYYDKDFNNEADTPDNFQSRRPNTSFCFLDIRSPGLGDTAMYLCATSREGARGGEQYFGPGTRLTVT.

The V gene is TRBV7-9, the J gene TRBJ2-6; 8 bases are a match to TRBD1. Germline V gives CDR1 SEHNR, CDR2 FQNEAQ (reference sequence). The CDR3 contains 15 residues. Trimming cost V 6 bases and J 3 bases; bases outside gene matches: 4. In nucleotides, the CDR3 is TGTGCCAGCAGTCGGACAGGGAATGGGGCCAACGTCCTGACTTTC. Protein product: CASSRTGNGANVLTF.

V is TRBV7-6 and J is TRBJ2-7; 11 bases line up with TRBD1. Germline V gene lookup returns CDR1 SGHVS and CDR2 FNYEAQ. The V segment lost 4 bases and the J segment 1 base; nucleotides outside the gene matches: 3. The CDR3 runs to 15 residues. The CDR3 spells CASSSGTGGSYEQYF. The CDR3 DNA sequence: TGTGCCAGCAGCTCCGGGACAGGGGGATCCTACGAGCAGTACTTC.

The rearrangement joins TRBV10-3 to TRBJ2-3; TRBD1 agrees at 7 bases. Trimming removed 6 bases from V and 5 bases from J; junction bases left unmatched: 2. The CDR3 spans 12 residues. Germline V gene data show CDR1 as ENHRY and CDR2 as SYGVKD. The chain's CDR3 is CAIRTGEDTQYF. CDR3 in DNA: TGTGCCATCAGAACAGGGGAAGATACGCAGTATTTT.

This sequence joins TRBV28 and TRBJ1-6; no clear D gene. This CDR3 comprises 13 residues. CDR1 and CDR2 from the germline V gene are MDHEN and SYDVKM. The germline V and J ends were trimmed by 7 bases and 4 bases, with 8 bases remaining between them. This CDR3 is CASTLDYNSPLHF. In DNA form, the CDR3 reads TGTGCCAGCACCCTAGATTATAATTCACCCCTCCACTTT.

The chain's CDR3 is CASSVSNYGYTF. The CDR3 DNA reads as TGTGCCAGCTCAGTTTCCAACTATGGCTACACCTTC. The chain is built from TRBV28 and TRBJ1-2; D gene ambiguous. The germline gives CDR1 MDHEN, CDR2 SYDVKM. V was shortened by 8 bases and J by 2 bases, with 9 bases between the two germline ends. The CDR3 has 12 residues.